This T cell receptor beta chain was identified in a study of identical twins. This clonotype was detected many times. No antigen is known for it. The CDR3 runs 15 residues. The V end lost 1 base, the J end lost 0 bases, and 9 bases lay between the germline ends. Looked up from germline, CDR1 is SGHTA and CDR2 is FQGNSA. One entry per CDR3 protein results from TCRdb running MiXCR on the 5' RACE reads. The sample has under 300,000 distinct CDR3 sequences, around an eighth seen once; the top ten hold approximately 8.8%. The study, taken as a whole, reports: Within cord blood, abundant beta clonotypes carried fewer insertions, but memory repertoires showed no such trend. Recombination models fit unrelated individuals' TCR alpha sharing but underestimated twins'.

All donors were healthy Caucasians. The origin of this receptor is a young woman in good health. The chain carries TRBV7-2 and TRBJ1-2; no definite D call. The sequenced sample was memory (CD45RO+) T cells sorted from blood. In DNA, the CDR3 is TGTGCCAGCAGCTTAGGTTTACTGGCTAACTATGGCTACACCTTC. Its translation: CASSLGLLANYGYTF. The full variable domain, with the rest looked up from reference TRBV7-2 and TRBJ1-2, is GAGVSQSPSNKVTEKGKDVELRCDPISGHTALYWYRQSLGQGLEFLIYFQGNSAPDKSGLPSDRFSAERTGGSVSTLTIQRTQQEDSAVYLCASSLGLLANYGYTFGSGTRLTVV.